This TCR beta chain was retrieved from a study of beta chain features in type 1 diabetes. General observations from the study: All four CD4+ subsets of Type 1 diabetes patients contained TCRB CDR3s that were moderately but significantly shorter.

cDNA synthesis used the whole RNA isolate, giving expressed TCRB sequences. Sequencing used immunoSEQ multiplex PCR; TCRdb keeps in-frame clones, though not all of them. The sample lists roughly 160,000 clones, approximately 8% occurring once. Details on this clone: What it binds is unknown.

CDR1 is LGHNA, CDR2 YSLEER, per germline. This CDR3 spans 19 amino acids. The ends were cut back, 4 bases at V and 1 base at J, with 25 bases in the middle. The rearrangement joins TRBV4-3 to TRBJ2-5; TRBD2 might be the D (6 bases). The specimen sequenced was central memory CD4+ T cells from blood. The source is a man between 18 and 29 years old with type 1 diabetes. The CDR3 DNA reads as TGCGCCAGCAGCCCGCTGGAGGCGCGGGGATCCTTTTTCCAAGAGACCCAGTACTTC. Its translation: CASSPLEARGSFFQETQYF.